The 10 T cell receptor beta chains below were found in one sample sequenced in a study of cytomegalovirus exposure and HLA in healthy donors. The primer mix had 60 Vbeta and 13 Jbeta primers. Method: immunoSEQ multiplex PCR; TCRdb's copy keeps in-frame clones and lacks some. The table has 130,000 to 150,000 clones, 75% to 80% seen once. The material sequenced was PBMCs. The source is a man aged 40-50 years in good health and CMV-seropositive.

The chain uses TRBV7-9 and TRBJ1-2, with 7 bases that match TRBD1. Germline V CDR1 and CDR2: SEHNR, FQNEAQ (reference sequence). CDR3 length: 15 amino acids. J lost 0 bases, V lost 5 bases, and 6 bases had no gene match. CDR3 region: CASSTTDRSNYGYTF. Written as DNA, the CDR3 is TGTGCCAGCAGCACCACGGACAGGTCTAACTATGGCTACACCTTC. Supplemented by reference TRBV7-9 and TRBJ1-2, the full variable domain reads DTGVSQNPRHKITKRGQNVTFRCDPISEHNRLYWYRQTLGQGPEFLTYFQNEAQLEKSRLLSDRFSAERPKGSFSTLEIQRTEQGDSAMYLCASSTTDRSNYGYTFGSGTRLTVV.

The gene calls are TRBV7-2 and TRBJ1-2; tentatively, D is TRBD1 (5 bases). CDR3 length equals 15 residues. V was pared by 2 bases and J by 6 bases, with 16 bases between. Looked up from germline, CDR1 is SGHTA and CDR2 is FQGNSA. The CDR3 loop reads CASSLLSPGLDGYTF. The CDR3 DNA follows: TGTGCCAGCAGCTTATTATCGCCAGGGCTGGATGGCTACACCTTC.

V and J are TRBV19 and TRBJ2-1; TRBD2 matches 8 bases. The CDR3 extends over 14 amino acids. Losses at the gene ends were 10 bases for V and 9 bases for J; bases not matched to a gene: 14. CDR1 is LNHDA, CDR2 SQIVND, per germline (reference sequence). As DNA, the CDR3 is TGTGCCACCGAAAGCGGGAGTCACTTAACTGAGCAGTTCTTC. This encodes CATESGSHLTEQFF.

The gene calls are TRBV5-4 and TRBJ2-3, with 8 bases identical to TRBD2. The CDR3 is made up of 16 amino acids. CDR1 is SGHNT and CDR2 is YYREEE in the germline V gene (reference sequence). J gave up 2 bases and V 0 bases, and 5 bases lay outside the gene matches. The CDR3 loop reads CASSLVASGLTDTQYF. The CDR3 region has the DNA TGTGCCAGCAGCTTGGTGGCTAGCGGGCTCACAGATACGCAGTATTTT. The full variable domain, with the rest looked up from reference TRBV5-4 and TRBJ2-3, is ETGVTQSPTHLIKTRGQQVTLRCSSQSGHNTVSWYQQALGQGPQFIFQYYREEENGRGNFPPRFSGLQFPNYSSELNVNALELDDSALYLCASSLVASGLTDTQYFGPGTRLTVL.

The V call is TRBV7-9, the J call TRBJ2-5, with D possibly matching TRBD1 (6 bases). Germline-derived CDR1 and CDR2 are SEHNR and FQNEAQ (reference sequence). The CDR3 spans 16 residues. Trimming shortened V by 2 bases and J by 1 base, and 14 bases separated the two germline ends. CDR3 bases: TGTGCCAGCAGCTTAAGGTTTAGGGGGACCCAAGAGACCCAGTACTTC. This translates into CASSLRFRGTQETQYF. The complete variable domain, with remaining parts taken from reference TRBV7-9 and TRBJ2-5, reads DTGVSQNPRHKITKRGQNVTFRCDPISEHNRLYWYRQTLGQGPEFLTYFQNEAQLEKSRLLSDRFSAERPKGSFSTLEIQRTEQGDSAMYLCASSLRFRGTQETQYFGPGTRLLVL.

CDR3 region: CASSPNGRGPYEQYF. DNA for the CDR3: TGTGCCAGCAGTCCCAATGGCAGGGGCCCCTACGAGCAGTACTTC. V and J are TRBV6-1 and TRBJ2-7, with a weak D call TRBD1 (6 bases). CDR1 is MNHNS and CDR2 is SASEGT in the germline V gene. V gave up 5 bases and J gave up 2 bases, with 16 bases separating them. CDR3 length equals 15 residues.

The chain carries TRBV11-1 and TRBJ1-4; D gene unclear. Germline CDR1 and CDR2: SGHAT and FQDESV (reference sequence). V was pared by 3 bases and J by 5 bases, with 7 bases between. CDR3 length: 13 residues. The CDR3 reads CASSFGENEKLFF. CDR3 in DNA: TGTGCCAGCAGCTTCGGAGAGAATGAAAAACTGTTTTTT. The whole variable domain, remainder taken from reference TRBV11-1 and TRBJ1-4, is EAEVAQSPRYKITEKSQAVAFWCDPISGHATLYWYRQILGQGPELLVQFQDESVVDDSQLPKDRFSAERLKGVDSTLKIQPAELGDSAMYLCASSFGENEKLFFGSGTQLSVL.

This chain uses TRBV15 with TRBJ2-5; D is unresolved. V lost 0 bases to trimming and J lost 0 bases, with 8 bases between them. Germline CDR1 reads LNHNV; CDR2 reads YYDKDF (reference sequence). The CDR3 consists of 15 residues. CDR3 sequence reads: CATSRDVSYQETQYF. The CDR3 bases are TGTGCCACCAGCAGAGACGTTTCGTACCAAGAGACCCAGTACTTC.

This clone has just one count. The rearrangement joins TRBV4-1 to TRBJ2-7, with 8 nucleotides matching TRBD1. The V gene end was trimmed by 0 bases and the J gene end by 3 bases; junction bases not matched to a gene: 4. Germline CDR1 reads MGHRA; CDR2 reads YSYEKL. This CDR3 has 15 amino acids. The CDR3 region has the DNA TGCGCCAGCAGCCAAGATCCGACAGGGGTCTACGAGCAGTACTTC. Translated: CASSQDPTGVYEQYF.

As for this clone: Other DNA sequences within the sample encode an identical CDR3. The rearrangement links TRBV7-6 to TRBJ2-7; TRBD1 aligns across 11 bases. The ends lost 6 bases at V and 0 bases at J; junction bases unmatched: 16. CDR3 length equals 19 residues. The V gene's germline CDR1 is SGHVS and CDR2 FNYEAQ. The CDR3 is CASSLLGGQGVLSSYEQYF. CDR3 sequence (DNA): TGTGCCAGCAGTTTGCTAGGGGGACAGGGGGTTCTTAGCTCCTACGAGCAGTACTTC.